These T cell receptor beta chains were read from a single sample in a study of blood T cell repertoires in COVID-19. The assay was immunoSEQ multiplex PCR, and TCRdb's table has in-frame clones only and misses some. The data show approximately 90,000 clones, less than 85% seen once. Sequenced material: peripheral blood. These receptors all come from a man older than 75 with acute or convalescent COVID-19. Both conserved end residues are trimmed from each CDR3. A D gene is named only where the DNA matches it firmly.

D: -; V: TRBV5-4; CDR3: ASTTQGTDTQY
D: TRBD1; V: TRBV10-3; CDR3: ATGTGGGDGYT
D: -; V: TRBV18; CDR3: ASSPWTADSTDTQY
D: -; V: TRBV27; CDR3: ASRQGSLMNTEAF
D: -; V: TRBV4-2; CDR3: ASSQDLADSFRLSYT
D: TRBD2; V: TRBV7-7; CDR3: ASSSGLAGGSYEQY
D: TRBD1; V: TRBV7-2; CDR3: ASSWGQANTEAF
D: TRBD1; V: TRBV7-9; CDR3: ASSRDSGNQPQH
D: -; V: TRBV7-6; CDR3: ASSSGWGAEAF
D: TRBD2; V: TRBV5-1; CDR3: ASSGSGLAGVRSYNEQF
D: -; V: TRBV5-4; CDR3: ASSLVQQETQY
D: -; V: TRBV7-9; CDR3: ASSLPGFSGNTIY
D: TRBD2; V: TRBV9; CDR3: ASSARSGTRNEQF
D: -; V: TRBV7-9; CDR3: ASSFILVETQY
D: -; V: TRBV5-4; CDR3: ASSFSGGLGYT
D: TRBD1; V: TRBV7-7; CDR3: ASSTGTAGTDTQY
D: TRBD1; V: TRBV28; CDR3: AIESGQTYEQY
D: TRBD1; V: TRBV5-6; CDR3: ASSSSGTGAYEQY
D: TRBD1; V: TRBV19; CDR3: ASSPGQGASNTEAF
D: TRBD1; V: TRBV5-1; CDR3: ASSLMWGQTLGSETQY
D: -; V: TRBV6-4; CDR3: ASRKTQGANEQY
D: TRBD2; V: TRBV20-1; CDR3: SASPGRASDTQY
D: -; V: TRBV28; CDR3: ASSQFWYEQY
D: -; V: TRBV28; CDR3: ASSLAPASRVTEAF
D: -; V: TRBV5-4; CDR3: ASSLPGNTEAF
D: TRBD1; V: TRBV24-1; CDR3: ATSEDRGLLETQY
D: TRBD1; V: TRBV5-6; CDR3: ASSGDRRRDTGELF
D: TRBD1; V: TRBV6-5; CDR3: ASSTGGGNQPQH
D: -; V: TRBV11-3; CDR3: ASSIRPDSSGEQY
D: -; V: TRBV9; CDR3: ASSVGGDAGQY
D: TRBD2; V: TRBV7-3; CDR3: ASSLSGRPSDTQY
D: TRBD1; V: TRBV5-6; CDR3: ASSGQGMNKLGANVLT
D: -; V: TRBV14; CDR3: ASGRGPYEQY
D: -; V: TRBV7-2; CDR3: ASSLTAGNYGYT
D: TRBD1; V: TRBV29-1; CDR3: SVGDRFGYGYT
D: TRBD2; V: TRBV15; CDR3: ATSSALAGVDTQY
D: -; V: TRBV18; CDR3: ASSPRGQQISPLH
D: TRBD2; V: TRBV5-1; CDR3: ASSLMAGDETQY
D: -; V: TRBV7-8; CDR3: ASSLDGRNTDTQY
D: TRBD2; V: TRBV28; CDR3: ASSLNRDYETQETQY
D: TRBD2; V: TRBV6-6; CDR3: ASSYPPGGETQY
D: -; V: TRBV9; CDR3: ASSVSKGTYEQY
D: -; V: TRBV24-1; CDR3: ATSVGIGDQETQY
D: TRBD2; V: TRBV5-5; CDR3: ASSLWTSLAGIANTGELF
D: -; V: TRBV4-3; CDR3: ASSQDRGPDTQY